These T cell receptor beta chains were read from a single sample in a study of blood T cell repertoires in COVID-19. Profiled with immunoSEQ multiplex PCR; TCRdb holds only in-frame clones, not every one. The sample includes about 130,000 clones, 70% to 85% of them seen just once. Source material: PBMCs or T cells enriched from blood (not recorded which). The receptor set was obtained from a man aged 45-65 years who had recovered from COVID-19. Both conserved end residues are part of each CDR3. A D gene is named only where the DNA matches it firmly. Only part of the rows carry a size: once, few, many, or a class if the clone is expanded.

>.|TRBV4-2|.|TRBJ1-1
CASSQVTGSDTEAFF
TGTGCCAGCAGCCAAGTTACAGGGTCGGACACTGAAGCTTTCTTT
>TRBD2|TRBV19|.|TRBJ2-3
CASSSPRTSGGARDTQYF
TGTGCCAGTAGTAGCCCCCGGACTAGCGGGGGGGCCAGGGATACGCAGTATTTT
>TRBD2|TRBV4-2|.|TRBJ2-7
CASSQGPLSGGSSYEQYF
TGTGCCAGCAGCCAAGGTCCCCTTAGCGGGGGTTCCTCCTACGAGCAGTACTTC
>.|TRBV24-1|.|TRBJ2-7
CATRGHSYEQYF
TGTGCCACCAGGGGACACTCCTACGAGCAGTACTTC
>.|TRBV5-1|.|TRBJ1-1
CASTFTGDTEAFF
TGCGCCAGCACCTTTACAGGAGACACTGAAGCTTTCTTT
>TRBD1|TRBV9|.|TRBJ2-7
CASSAKDRGNEQYF
TGTGCCAGCAGCGCGAAGGACAGGGGGAACGAGCAGTACTTC
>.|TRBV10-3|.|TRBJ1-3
CAISETGGGWSGNTIYF
TGTGCCATCAGTGAGACCGGGGGGGGCTGGTCTGGAAACACCATATATTTT
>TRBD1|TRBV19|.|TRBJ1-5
CASSRIGQGASNQPQHF
TGTGCCAGTAGCAGGATAGGACAGGGGGCTAGCAATCAGCCCCAGCATTTT
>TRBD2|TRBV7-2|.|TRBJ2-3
CASSLGGGVDTQYF
TGTGCCAGCAGCTTAGGCGGGGGGGTAGATACGCAGTATTTT
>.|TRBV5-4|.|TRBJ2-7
CASSRILRGEQYF
TGTGCCAGCAGCCGCATCTTAAGGGGAGAGCAGTACTTC
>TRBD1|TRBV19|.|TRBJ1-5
CASSIAGGAEPQHF
TGTGCCAGTAGTATAGCAGGGGGCGCGGAGCCCCAGCATTTT
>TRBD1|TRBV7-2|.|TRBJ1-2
CASSFWTGLGGYTF
TGTGCCAGCAGCTTTTGGACAGGATTGGGTGGCTACACCTTC
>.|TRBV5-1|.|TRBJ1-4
CASSWTFGEKLFF
TGCGCCAGCAGCTGGACATTTGGTGAAAAACTGTTTTTT
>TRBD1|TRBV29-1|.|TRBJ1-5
CSVRQGNQPQHF
TGCAGCGTTCGACAGGGAAATCAGCCCCAGCATTTT
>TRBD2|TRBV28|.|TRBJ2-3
CASSLIGGEDTQYF
TGTGCCAGCAGTTTGATCGGGGGGGAAGATACGCAGTATTTT
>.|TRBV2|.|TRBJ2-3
CASSESTVGDTQYF
TGTGCCAGCAGTGAGTCGACTGTAGGCGATACGCAGTATTTT
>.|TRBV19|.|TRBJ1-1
CASSLKRTEAFF
TGTGCCAGTAGTCTCAAGCGTACTGAAGCTTTCTTT
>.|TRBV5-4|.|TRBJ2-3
CASSLAAGNTDTQYF
TGTGCCAGCAGCTTGGCGGCGGGGAACACAGATACGCAGTATTTT
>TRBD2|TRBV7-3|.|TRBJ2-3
CASSPGLAGGRYRTDTQYF
TGTGCCAGCAGCCCCGGACTAGCGGGGGGGCGGTATCGCACAGATACGCAGTATTTT
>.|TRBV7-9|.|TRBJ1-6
CASSTTGSYNSPLHF
TGTGCCAGCAGCACCACCGGCTCCTATAATTCACCCCTCCACTTT
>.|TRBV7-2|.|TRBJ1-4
CASSLALDLGEKLFF
TGTGCCAGCAGCTTAGCGTTGGACTTAGGTGAAAAACTGTTTTTT
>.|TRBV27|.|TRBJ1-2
CASSFTGAYGYTF
TGTGCCAGCAGCTTCACTGGGGCTTATGGCTACACCTTC
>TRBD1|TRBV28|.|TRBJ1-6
CASSPRQGIYNSPLHF
TGTGCCAGCAGTCCCCGACAGGGAATCTATAATTCACCCCTCCACTTT
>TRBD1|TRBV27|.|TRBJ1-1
CASSLTGTGEAFF
TGTGCCAGCAGTTTGACCGGGACAGGTGAAGCTTTCTTT
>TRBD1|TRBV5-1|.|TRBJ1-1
CASSLGDRVMNTEAFF
TGCGCCAGCAGCTTGGGGGACAGGGTGATGAACACTGAAGCTTTCTTT
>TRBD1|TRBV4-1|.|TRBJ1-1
CASSQPTGADTEAFF
TGCGCCAGCAGCCAACCGACAGGGGCTGACACTGAAGCTTTCTTT
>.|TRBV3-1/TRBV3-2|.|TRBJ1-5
CASSQRGNQPQHF
TGTGCCAGCAGCCAAAGGGGAAATCAGCCCCAGCATTTT
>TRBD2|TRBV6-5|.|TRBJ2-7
CASTPAGGLYEQYF
TGTGCCAGCACCCCCGCGGGGGGACTCTACGAGCAGTACTTC
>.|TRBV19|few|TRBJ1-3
CASSIAQGSSGNTIYF
TGTGCCAGTAGTATAGCCCAGGGCTCCTCTGGAAACACCATATATTTT
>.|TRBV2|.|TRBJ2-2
CASSERRAGELFF
TGTGCCAGCAGTGAAAGGAGGGCCGGGGAGCTGTTTTTT
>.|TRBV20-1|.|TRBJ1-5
CSAEGNGPQHF
TGCAGTGCTGAGGGAAATGGGCCCCAGCATTTT
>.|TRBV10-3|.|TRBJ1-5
CAISESPNQPQHF
TGTGCCATCAGTGAGAGCCCCAATCAGCCCCAGCATTTT
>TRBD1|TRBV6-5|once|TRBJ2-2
CASVDRGRWGGELFF
TGTGCCAGCGTCGACAGGGGGCGATGGGGCGGGGAGCTGTTTTTT
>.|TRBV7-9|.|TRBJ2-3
CASSSGSIHWADTQYF
TGTGCCAGCAGCTCGGGTTCCATCCATTGGGCAGATACGCAGTATTTT
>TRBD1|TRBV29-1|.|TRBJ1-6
CSVQTGEHSPLHF
TGCAGCGTCCAGACAGGGGAACATTCACCCCTCCACTTT
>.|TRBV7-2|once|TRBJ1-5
CASSSTTASNQPQHF
TGTGCCAGCAGTTCAACAACAGCCAGCAATCAGCCCCAGCATTTT
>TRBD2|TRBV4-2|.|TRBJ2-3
CASSQSPGGLGTDTQYF
TGTGCCAGCAGCCAATCTCCGGGGGGACTAGGTACAGATACGCAGTATTTT
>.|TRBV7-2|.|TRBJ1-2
CASSFGTIRGGYTF
TGTGCCAGCAGCTTTGGGACAATACGCGGTGGCTACACCTTC
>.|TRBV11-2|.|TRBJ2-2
CASSPGFGPGELFF
TGTGCCAGCAGCCCAGGTTTCGGTCCCGGGGAGCTGTTTTTT
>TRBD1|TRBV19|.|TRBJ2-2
CASRLDRAGELFF
TGTGCCAGTAGGCTAGACAGGGCCGGGGAGCTGTTTTTT
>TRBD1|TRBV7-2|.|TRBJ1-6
CASSFSGTGINSPLHF
TGTGCCAGCAGCTTCTCCGGGACAGGCATCAATTCACCCCTCCACTTT